The 12 T cell receptor beta chains presented below share a single source sample, sequenced in a study of T cells in Graves' hyperthyroidism and ophthalmopathy (dated by TCRdb to between 2018 and 2020). Libraries came from multiplex PCR. Sequencing was performed on an Illumina HiSeq 2000. The TCR beta CDR3 regions were amplified from the RNA transcripts. The first round of RT-PCR for the TCR CDR3 was performed with the HTBI primer set and the Qiagen OneStep RT-PCR kit. In TCRdb, the public reads were trimmed at Q25 with fastp and aligned with MiXCR, with productive beta chains retained. Rows merge per CDR3 protein into single entries with the most common DNA and genes. The sample table holds some 270,000 distinct CDR3 sequences, of which about 14% were seen once. The biggest ten clones account for about 8% of the sample. The sample taken for sequencing was blood. All receptors derive from a woman younger than 45 with Graves' hyperthyroidism that later progressed to Graves' ophthalmopathy.

This clonotype was seen at least ten times. The chain joins TRBV7-3 to TRBJ2-1, with 9 bases lining up with TRBD1. Germline CDR1 reads SGHTA; CDR2 reads FQGTGA. Losses at the gene ends were 8 bases for V and 9 bases for J; bases not matched to a gene: 11. The CDR3 length is 14 residues. As DNA, the CDR3 is TGTGCCAGCTCAAGGGGACAGGGATTGGGTGAGCAGTTCTTC. Translation gives CASSRGQGLGEQFF.

Comments on this clonotype: This may be a read error: a much more frequent sequence differs by one nucleotide. The V gene is TRBV2, the J gene TRBJ1-5; D call uncertain. Per the germline V gene, CDR1 is SNHLY and CDR2 is FYNNEI. The CDR3 length is 13 residues. CDR3 DNA: TGTGCCTGCAGTGAGAGGCGGGAGCAGCCCCAGCATTTT. This sequence encodes CACSERREQPQHF. Complete variable domain (other parts from reference TRBV2 and TRBJ1-5): EPEVTQTPSHQVTQMGQEVILRCVPISNHLYFYWYRQILGQKVEFLVSFYNNEISEKSEIFDDQFSVERPDGSNFTLKIRSTKLEDSAMYFCACSERREQPQHFGDGTRLSIL.

This clonotype has at least ten counts. The V gene is TRBV28, the J gene TRBJ1-1; 7 nucleotides line up with TRBD1. Unmatched junction bases numbered 10, after V lost 7 bases and J lost 5 bases. This CDR3 is 14 amino acids long. Germline V gene data show CDR1 as MDHEN and CDR2 as SYDVKM. The CDR3 region has the DNA TGTGCCAGCATTTCGGGACAGCCTTGGACTGAAGCTTTCTTT. Protein product: CASISGQPWTEAFF.

This clonotype was recorded a few times. This sequence joins TRBV7-9 and TRBJ2-7; the match to TRBD2 covers 12 bases. This CDR3 is 16 amino acids long. V lost 4 bases to trimming and J lost 4 bases; unmatched junction nucleotides: 8. The germline gives CDR1 SEHNR, CDR2 FQNEAQ (reference sequence). The CDR3 spells CASSSRTSGTGYEQYF. The CDR3 DNA sequence: TGTGCCAGCAGCTCCCGGACTAGCGGGACGGGTTACGAGCAGTACTTC.

This clonotype has at least ten counts. This sequence joins TRBV6-1 and TRBJ1-2; TRBD1 aligns across 11 bases. Germline V gene sequence: CDR1 MNHNS, CDR2 SASEGT. This CDR3 region has 16 residues. The trim removed 2 bases at V and 4 bases at J, leaving 6 bases unmatched. The CDR3 loop reads CASSEPGQGGLYGYTF. The CDR3 region has the DNA TGTGCCAGCAGTGAACCGGGACAGGGGGGACTCTATGGCTACACCTTC.

This clonotype was detected many times. This chain uses TRBV20-1 with TRBJ2-5; D assignment may be TRBD1 or TRBD2 (6 bases each). Trimming took 3 bases from V and 7 from J, leaving 18 bases between them. The V gene's germline CDR1 is DFQATT and CDR2 SNEGSKA (reference sequence). The CDR3 runs to 14 residues. CDR3 nucleotides: TGCAGTGCTAGTTCCCAGGCCAAGGGGGGGACCCAGTACTTC. As protein: CSASSQAKGGTQYF.

The table lists this clonotype with many counts. The chain joins TRBV27 to TRBJ2-1, with 9 bases fitting TRBD2. This CDR3 region has 14 residues. CDR1 and CDR2 (germline): MNHEY, SMNVEV (reference sequence). The junction had 2 bases not matched to a gene; V was cut back by 6 bases and J by 2 bases. CDR3 DNA: TGTGCCAGCAGATTAGCGGGAGCCTACAATGAGCAGTTCTTC. As protein: CASRLAGAYNEQFF.

As for this clonotype: A much bigger clone sits one base away, suggesting this may be a read error. This sequence joins TRBV30 and TRBJ1-4, with no clear D. V dropped 1 base and J dropped 4 bases, with 10 bases sitting between them. From germline, CDR1 is GTSNPN and CDR2 SVGIG (reference sequence). This CDR3 region has 14 residues. The CDR3 loop is CAWSEAVVNEKLFF. The DNA of the CDR3 is TGTGCCTGGAGTGAAGCAGTCGTTAATGAAAAACTGTTTTTT.

Concerning this clonotype itself: A junction boundary mismatches the germline segment, possibly from a read error. This chain links TRBV28 with TRBJ2-7; D may be TRBD2 (6 bases). The CDR3 covers 12 residues. Germline loops: CDR1 MDHEN, CDR2 SYDVKM. CDR3 in amino acids: CASSLAPYGQYF. The CDR3 bases are TGTGCCAGCAGCCTAGCGCCGTACGGGCAGTACTTC.

Many counts were recorded for this clonotype. The V call is TRBV28, the J call TRBJ2-1; 8 bases line up with TRBD2. CDR1 is MDHEN and CDR2 is SYDVKM in the germline V gene. The CDR3 consists of 13 residues. The CDR3 region is CITSGASYNEQFF. The CDR3 DNA is TGTATAACTAGCGGAGCCTCCTACAATGAGCAGTTCTTC.

This clonotype has a count of ten or more. This chain links TRBV7-9 with TRBJ2-3; TRBD2 aligns across 8 bases. CDR1 and CDR2 from the germline V gene are SEHNR and FQNEAQ (reference sequence). J was trimmed by 2 bases and V by 3 bases; bases with no gene match: 13. The CDR3 is made up of 18 amino acids. The CDR3, as DNA: TGTGCCAGCAGCTTTCCCAATCTAGCGGGTCGGGACACAGATACGCAGTATTTT. It encodes CASSFPNLAGRDTDTQYF.

This clonotype was found many times. The chain's CDR3 is CASSLGGLAGPSTDTQYF. The CDR3 DNA sequence: TGTGCCAGCAGCTTAGGAGGTTTGGCGGGCCCAAGCACAGATACGCAGTATTTT. The chain carries TRBV11-2 and TRBJ2-3; weak D call: TRBD2 (5 bases). The germline gives CDR1 SGHAT, CDR2 FQNNGV. Trimming stripped 1 base from V and 0 bases from J, with 17 bases between. This CDR3 is built from 18 residues.